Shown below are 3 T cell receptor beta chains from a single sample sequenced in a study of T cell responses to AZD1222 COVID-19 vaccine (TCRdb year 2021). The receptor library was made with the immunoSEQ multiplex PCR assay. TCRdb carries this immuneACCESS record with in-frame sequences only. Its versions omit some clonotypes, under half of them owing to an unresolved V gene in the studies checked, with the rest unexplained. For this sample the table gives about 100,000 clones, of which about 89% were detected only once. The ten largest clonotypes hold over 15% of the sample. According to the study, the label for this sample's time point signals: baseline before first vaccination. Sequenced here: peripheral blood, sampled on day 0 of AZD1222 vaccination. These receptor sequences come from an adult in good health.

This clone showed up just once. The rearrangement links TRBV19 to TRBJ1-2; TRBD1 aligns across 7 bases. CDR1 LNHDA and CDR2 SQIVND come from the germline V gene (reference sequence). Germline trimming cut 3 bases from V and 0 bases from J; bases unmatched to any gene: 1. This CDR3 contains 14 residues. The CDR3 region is CASSIGTANYGYTF. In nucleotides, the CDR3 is TGTGCCAGTAGTATCGGGACAGCTAACTATGGCTACACCTTC.

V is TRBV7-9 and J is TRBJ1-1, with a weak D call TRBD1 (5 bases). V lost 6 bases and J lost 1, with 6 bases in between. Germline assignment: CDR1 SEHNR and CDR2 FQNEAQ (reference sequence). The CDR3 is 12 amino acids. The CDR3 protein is CASSTGNTEAFF. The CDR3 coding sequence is TGTGCCAGCAGTACAGGGAACACTGAAGCTTTCTTT. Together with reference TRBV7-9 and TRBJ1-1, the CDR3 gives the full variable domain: DTGVSQNPRHKITKRGQNVTFRCDPISEHNRLYWYRQTLGQGPEFLTYFQNEAQLEKSRLLSDRFSAERPKGSFSTLEIQRTEQGDSAMYLCASSTGNTEAFFGQGTRLTVV.

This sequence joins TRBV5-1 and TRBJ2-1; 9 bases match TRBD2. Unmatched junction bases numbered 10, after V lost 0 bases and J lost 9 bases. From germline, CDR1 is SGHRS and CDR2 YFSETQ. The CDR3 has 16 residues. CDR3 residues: CASSLAVAGGPGEQFF. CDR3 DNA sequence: TGCGCCAGCAGCTTGGCCGTGGCGGGAGGGCCGGGTGAGCAGTTCTTC.